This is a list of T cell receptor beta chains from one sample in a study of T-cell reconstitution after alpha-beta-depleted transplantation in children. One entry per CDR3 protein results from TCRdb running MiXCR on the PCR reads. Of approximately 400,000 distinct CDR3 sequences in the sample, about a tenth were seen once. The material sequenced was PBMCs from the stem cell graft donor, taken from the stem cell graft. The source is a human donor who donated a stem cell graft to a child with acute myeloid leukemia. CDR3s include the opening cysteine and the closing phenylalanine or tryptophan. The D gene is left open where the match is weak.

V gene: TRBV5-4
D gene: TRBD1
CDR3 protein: CASSTRTGGVAAGELFF

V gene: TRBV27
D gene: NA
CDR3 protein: CASSLGMGSGGYTF

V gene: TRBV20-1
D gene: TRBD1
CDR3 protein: CSARGGQGHQETQYF

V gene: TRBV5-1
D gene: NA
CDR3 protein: CASSLRVGNTEAFF

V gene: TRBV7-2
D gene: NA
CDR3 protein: CASSLAPERQFF

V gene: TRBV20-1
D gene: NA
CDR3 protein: CSAGRDSRSSTDTQYF

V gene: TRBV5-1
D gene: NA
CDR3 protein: CASSEAPGHPTDTQYF

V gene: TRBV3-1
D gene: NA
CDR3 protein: CASSQAPLGTGELFF

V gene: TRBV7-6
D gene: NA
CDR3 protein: CASSSNLRTDTQYF

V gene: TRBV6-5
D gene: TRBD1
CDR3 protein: CASSYSETGGYGYTF